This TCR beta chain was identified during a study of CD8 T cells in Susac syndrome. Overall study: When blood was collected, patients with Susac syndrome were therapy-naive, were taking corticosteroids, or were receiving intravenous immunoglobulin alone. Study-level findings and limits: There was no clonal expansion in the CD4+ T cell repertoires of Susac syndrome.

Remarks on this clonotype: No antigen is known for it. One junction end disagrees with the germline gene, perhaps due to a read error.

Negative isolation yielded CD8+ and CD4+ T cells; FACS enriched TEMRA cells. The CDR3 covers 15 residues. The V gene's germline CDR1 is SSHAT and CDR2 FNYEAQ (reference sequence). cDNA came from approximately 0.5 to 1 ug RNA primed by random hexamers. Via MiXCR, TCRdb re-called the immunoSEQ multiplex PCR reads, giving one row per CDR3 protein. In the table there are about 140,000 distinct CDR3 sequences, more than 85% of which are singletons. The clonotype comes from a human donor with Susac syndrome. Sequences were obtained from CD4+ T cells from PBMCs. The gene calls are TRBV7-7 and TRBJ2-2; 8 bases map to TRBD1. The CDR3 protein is CASSLGTGSTGELFF. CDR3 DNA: TGTGCTAGCAGCTTAGGGACAGGATCAACCGGGGAGCTGTTTTTT.